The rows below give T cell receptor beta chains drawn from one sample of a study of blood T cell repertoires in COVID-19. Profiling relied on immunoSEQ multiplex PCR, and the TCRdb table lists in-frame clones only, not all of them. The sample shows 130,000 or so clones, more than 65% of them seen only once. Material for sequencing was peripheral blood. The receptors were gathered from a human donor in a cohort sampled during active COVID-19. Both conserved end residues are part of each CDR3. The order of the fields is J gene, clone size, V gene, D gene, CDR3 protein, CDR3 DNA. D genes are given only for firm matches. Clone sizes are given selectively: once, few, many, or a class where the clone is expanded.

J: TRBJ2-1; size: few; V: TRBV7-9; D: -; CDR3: CASSPKGGGNIYEQFF; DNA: TGTGCCAGCAGCCCCAAGGGTGGCGGGAACATTTATGAGCAGTTCTTC
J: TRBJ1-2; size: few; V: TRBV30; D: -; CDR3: CAWSGGEFPGYTF; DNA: TGTGCCTGGAGTGGGGGGGAGTTTCCTGGCTACACCTTC
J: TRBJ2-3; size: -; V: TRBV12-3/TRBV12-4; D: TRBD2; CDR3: CASSPSTSGTQYF; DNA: TGTGCCAGCAGTCCCTCGACTAGCGGTACGCAGTATTTT
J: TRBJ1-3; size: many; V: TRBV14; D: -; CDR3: CASSDDQGSGNTIYF; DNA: TGTGCCAGCAGCGATGACCAGGGCTCTGGAAACACCATATATTTT
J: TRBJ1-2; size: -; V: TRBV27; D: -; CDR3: CASSPRGGARYGYTF; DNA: TGTGCCAGCAGTCCACGTGGGGGGGCGCGTTATGGCTACACCTTC
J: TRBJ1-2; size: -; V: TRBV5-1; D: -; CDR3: CASSGGGMYGYTF; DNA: TGCGCCAGCAGCGGCGGCGGGATGTATGGCTACACCTTC
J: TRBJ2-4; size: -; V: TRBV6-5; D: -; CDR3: CASSSDTTLAKNIQYF; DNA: TGTGCCAGCAGTTCAGATACGACTCTAGCCAAAAACATTCAGTACTTC
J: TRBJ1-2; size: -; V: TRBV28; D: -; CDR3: CASSYGSRGNYGYTF; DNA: TGTGCCAGCAGTTACGGCTCGCGAGGCAACTATGGCTACACCTTC
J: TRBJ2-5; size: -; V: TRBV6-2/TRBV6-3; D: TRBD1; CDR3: CASSDQGQGKQETQYF; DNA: TGTGCCAGCAGCGACCAAGGACAGGGGAAGCAAGAGACCCAGTACTTC
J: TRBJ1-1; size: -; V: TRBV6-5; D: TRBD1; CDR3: CASNRGLGNTEAFF; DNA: TGTGCCAGTAACAGGGGCCTGGGGAACACTGAAGCTTTCTTT
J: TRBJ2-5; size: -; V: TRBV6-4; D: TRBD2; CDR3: CASRAIRLAGGETQYF; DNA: TGTGCCAGCAGGGCGATCCGACTAGCGGGTGGGGAGACCCAGTACTTC
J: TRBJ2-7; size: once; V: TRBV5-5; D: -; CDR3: CASTPTHTYEQYF; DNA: TGTGCCAGCACCCCGACACATACCTACGAGCAGTACTTC
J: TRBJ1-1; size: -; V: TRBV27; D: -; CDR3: CASSFSRGGNTEAFF; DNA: TGTGCCAGCAGTTTTAGTCGGGGGGGGAACACTGAAGCTTTCTTT
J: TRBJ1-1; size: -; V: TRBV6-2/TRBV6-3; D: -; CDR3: CASSSRLNTEAFF; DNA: TGTGCCAGCAGTTCCAGGCTGAACACTGAAGCTTTCTTT
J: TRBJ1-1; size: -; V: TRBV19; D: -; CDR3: CASNPEQNTEAFF; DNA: TGTGCCAGTAACCCGGAGCAGAACACTGAAGCTTTCTTT
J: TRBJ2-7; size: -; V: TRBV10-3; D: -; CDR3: CAMMPGQDSYEQYF; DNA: TGTGCCATGATGCCGGGACAAGACTCCTACGAGCAGTACTTC
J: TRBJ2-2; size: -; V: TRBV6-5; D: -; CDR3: CASRPQGWTGELFF; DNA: TGTGCCAGCAGACCTCAGGGATGGACCGGGGAGCTGTTTTTT
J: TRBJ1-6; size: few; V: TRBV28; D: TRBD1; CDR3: CASSLDRGGSPLHF; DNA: TGTGCCAGCAGTCTAGACAGGGGCGGATCACCCCTCCACTTT
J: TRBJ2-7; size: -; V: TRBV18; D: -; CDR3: CASSSSQGFEQYF; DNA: TGTGCCAGCTCATCGTCTCAGGGCTTCGAGCAGTACTTC
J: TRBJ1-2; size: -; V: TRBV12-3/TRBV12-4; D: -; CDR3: CASSPDSDYGYTF; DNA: TGTGCCAGCAGTCCAGACAGCGACTATGGCTACACCTTC
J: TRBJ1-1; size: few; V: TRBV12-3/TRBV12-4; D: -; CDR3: CASSFGSEAFF; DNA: TGTGCCAGCAGTTTTGGCTCTGAAGCTTTCTTT
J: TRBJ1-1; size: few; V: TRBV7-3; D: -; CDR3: CASSYGQLNTEAFF; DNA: TGTGCCAGCAGCTACGGACAGCTGAACACTGAAGCTTTCTTT
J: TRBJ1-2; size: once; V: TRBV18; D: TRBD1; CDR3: CASSLGTGGADGYTF; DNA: TGTGCCAGCTCACTGGGGACAGGGGGAGCGGATGGCTACACCTTC
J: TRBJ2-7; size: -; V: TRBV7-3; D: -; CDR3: CASSLSGTTEQYF; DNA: TGTGCCAGCAGCTTAAGCGGGACGACCGAACAGTACTTC
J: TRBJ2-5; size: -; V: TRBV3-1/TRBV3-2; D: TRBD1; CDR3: CASSWDSQETQYF; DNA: TGTGCCAGCAGCTGGGACAGCCAAGAGACCCAGTACTTC
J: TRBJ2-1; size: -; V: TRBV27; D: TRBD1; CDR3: CASSLYRDRPYNEQFF; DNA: TGTGCCAGCAGTTTATATCGGGACAGGCCCTACAATGAGCAGTTCTTC
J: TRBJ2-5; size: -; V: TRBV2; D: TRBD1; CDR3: CASSGAAGTGGETQYF; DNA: TGTGCCAGCAGTGGAGCAGCTGGGACAGGGGGAGAGACCCAGTACTTC
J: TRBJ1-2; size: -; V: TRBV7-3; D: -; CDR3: CASSLNPGLANGYTF; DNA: TGTGCCAGCAGCTTAAATCCCGGACTGGCGAATGGCTACACCTTC
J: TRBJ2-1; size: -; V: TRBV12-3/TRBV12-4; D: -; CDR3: CASRRQGTGEQFF; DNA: TGTGCCAGCAGACGTCAGGGTACTGGGGAGCAGTTCTTC
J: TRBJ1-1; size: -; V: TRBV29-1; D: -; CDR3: CSVADRGGGDTEAFF; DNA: TGCAGCGTAGCGGACAGAGGGGGTGGGGACACTGAAGCTTTCTTT
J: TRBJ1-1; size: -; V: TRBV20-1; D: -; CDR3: CSASEGEAFF; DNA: TGCAGTGCCTCGGAGGGTGAAGCTTTCTTT
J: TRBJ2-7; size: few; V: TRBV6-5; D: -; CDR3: CASNGRGAYEQYF; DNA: TGTGCCAGCAACGGACGGGGAGCCTACGAGCAGTACTTC
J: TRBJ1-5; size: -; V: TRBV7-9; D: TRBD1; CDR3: CASSTGGGQPQHF; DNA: TGTGCCAGCAGTACAGGGGGCGGTCAGCCCCAGCATTTT
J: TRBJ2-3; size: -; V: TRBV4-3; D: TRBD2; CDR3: CASSQRFVLAGFTDTQYF; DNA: TGCGCCAGCAGCCAGCGCTTCGTTCTAGCGGGGTTCACAGATACGCAGTATTTT
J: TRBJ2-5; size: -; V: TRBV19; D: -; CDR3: CASSIDPGKTQYF; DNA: TGTGCCAGTAGTATAGACCCGGGAAAGACCCAGTACTTC
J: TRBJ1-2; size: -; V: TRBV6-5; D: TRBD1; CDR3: CASSPGTGGYTF; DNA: TGTGCCAGCAGTCCCGGGACAGGGGGCTACACCTTC
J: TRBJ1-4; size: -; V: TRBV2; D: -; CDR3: CASIGDATNEKLFF; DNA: TGTGCCAGCATAGGGGATGCAACTAATGAAAAACTGTTTTTT
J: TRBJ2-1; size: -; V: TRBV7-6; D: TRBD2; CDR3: CASSPRGGRVNEQFF; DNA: TGTGCCAGCAGCCCCCGGGGGGGGCGCGTCAATGAGCAGTTCTTC
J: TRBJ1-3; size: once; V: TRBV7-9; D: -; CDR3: CASSSDKSDRSDF; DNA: TGTGCCAGCAGCTCCGACAAAAGCGACAGGTCTGATTTT
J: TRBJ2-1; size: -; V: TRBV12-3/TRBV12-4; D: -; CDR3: CASSIYRRNEQFF; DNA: TGTGCCAGCAGTATCTACAGGAGAAATGAGCAGTTCTTC
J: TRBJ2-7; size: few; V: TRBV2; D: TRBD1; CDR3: CASSEQGDEQYF; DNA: TGTGCCAGCAGTGAGCAGGGGGACGAGCAGTACTTC
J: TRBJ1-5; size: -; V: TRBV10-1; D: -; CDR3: CASSDDSRYSNQPQHF; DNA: TGCGCCAGCAGTGATGACAGCAGATATAGCAATCAGCCCCAGCATTTT
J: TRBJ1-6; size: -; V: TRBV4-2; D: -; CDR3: CASSQEVAENSPLHF; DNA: TGTGCCAGCAGCCAAGAGGTCGCAGAAAATTCACCCCTCCACTTT
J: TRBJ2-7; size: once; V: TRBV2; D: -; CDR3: CASSEALISYEQYF; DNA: TGTGCCAGCAGTGAAGCCCTTATCTCCTACGAGCAGTACTTC
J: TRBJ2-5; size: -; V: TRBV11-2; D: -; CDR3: CASSARETQYF; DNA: TGTGCCAGCAGCGCGCGAGAGACCCAGTACTTC
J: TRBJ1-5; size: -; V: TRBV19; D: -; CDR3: CASSIAGGNQPQHF; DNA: TGTGCCAGTAGTATTGCGGGCGGCAATCAGCCCCAGCATTTT
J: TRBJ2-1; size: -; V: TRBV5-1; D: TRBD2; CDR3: CASSGRLAGRAFSSYNEQFF; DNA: TGCGCCAGCAGCGGACGACTAGCGGGACGGGCTTTTAGCTCCTACAATGAGCAGTTCTTC
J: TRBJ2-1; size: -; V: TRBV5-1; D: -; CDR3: CASSPDRALAGSEQFF; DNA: TGCGCCAGCAGCCCCGACAGGGCCCTAGCGGGTAGTGAGCAGTTCTTC
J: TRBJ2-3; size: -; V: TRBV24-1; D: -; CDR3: CATSDTPGVGTDTQYF; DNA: TGTGCCACCAGTGACACCCCAGGGGTTGGCACAGATACGCAGTATTTT
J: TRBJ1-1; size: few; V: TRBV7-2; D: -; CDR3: CASSLRQFTEAFF; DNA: TGTGCCAGCAGCTTAAGACAGTTCACTGAAGCTTTCTTT
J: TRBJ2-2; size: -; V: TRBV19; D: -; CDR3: CASSRGVADTGELFF; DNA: TGTGCCAGTAGTAGGGGAGTAGCAGACACCGGGGAGCTGTTTTTT
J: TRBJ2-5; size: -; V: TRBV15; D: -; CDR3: CATSRTVQETQYF; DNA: TGTGCCACCAGCAGGACAGTCCAAGAGACCCAGTACTTC
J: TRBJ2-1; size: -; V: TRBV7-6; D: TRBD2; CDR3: CASSPRRLAGSEQFF; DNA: TGTGCCAGCAGCCCCCGCAGACTAGCGGGGAGTGAGCAGTTCTTC
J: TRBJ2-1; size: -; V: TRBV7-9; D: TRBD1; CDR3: CASSPRPGQGGYNEQFF; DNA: TGTGCCAGCAGCCCTCGGCCGGGACAGGGGGGATACAATGAGCAGTTCTTC
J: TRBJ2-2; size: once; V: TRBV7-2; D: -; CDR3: CASSLALTGSGGELFF; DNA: TGTGCCAGCAGCTTAGCTCTTACAGGGTCGGGCGGGGAGCTGTTTTTT
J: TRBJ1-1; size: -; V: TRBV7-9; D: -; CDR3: CASSANPLTGAFF; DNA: TGTGCCAGCAGTGCGAATCCTTTAACCGGGGCTTTCTTT
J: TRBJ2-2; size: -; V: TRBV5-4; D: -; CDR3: CASSRTGITTGELFF; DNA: TGTGCCAGCAGCCGTACCGGGATTACCACCGGGGAGCTGTTTTTT
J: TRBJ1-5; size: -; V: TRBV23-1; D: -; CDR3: CASSQSVRPEANQPQHF; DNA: TGCGCCAGCAGTCAATCTGTTCGACCCGAGGCCAATCAGCCCCAGCATTTT